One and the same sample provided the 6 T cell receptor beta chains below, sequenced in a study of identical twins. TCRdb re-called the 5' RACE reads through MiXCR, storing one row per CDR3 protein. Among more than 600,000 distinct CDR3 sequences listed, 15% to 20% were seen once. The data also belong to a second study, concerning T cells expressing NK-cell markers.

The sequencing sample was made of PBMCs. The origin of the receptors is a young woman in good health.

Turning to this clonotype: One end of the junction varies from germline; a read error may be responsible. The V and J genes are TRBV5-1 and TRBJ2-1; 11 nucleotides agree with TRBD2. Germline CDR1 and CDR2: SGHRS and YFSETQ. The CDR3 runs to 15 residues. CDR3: CASSLVVAGGNEQFF. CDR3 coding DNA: TGTGCCAGCAGCTTGGTGGTAGCGGGGGGGAATGAGCAGTTCTTC.

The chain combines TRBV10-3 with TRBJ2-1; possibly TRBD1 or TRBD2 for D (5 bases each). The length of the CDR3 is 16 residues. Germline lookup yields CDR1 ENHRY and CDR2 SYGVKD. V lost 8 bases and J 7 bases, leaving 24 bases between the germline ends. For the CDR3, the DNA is TGTGCCATCGGAGGCGTAGCAGGGCGGGTCCCGAATGAGCAGTTCTTC. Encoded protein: CAIGGVAGRVPNEQFF.

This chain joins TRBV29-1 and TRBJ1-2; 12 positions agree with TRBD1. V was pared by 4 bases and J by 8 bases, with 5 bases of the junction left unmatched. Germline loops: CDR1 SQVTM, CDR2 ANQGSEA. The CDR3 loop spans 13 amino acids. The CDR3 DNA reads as TGCAGCGTTGCGGGGGACAGGGGGCGCGGCTACACCTTC. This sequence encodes CSVAGDRGRGYTF.

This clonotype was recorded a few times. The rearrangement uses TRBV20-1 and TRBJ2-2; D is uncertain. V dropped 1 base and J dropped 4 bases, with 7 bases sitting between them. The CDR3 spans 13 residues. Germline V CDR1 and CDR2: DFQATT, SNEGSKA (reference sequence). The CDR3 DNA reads TGCAGTGCTAGAGGACAAAGCACCGGGGAGCTGTTTTTT. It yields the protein CSARGQSTGELFF.

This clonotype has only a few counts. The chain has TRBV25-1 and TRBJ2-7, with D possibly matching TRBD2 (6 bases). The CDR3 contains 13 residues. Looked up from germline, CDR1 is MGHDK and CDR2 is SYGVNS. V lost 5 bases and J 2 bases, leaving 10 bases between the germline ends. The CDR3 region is CASSQLAAYEQYF. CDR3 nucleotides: TGTGCCAGCAGTCAACTAGCAGCCTACGAGCAGTACTTC.

The CDR3 here is CASRTGTGQLEQYF. CDR3 nucleotide sequence: TGCGCCAGCAGGACTGGGACAGGGCAGTTGGAGCAGTACTTC. The rearrangement joins TRBV5-1 to TRBJ2-7; 9 bases fit TRBD1. CDR3 size: 14 residues. With V trimmed by 5 bases and J by 7 bases, 10 bases remained unmatched. Germline assignment: CDR1 SGHRS and CDR2 YFSETQ. Drawing the rest from reference TRBV5-1 and TRBJ2-7, the complete variable domain is KAGVTQTPRYLIKTRGQQVTLSCSPISGHRSVSWYQQTPGQGLQFLFEYFSETQRNKGNFPGRFSGRQFSNSRSEMNVSTLELGDSALYLCASRTGTGQLEQYFGPGTRLTVT.